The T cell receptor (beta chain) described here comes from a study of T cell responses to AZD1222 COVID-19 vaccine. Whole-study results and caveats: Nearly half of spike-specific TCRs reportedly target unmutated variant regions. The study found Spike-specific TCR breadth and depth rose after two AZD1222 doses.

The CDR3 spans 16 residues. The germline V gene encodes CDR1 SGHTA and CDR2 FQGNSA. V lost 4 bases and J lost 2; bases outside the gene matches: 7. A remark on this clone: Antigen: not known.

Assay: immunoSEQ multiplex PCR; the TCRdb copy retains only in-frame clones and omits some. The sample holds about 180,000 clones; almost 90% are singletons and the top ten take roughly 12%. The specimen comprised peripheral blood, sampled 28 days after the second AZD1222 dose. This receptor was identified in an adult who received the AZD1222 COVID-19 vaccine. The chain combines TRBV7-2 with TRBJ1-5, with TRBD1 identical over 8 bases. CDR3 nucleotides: TGTGCCAGCAGCTCCTACGGACAGGGAGGCAATCAGCCCCAGCATTTT. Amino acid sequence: CASSSYGQGGNQPQHF.